This TCR beta chain was found in a study of T cell changes during pregnancy in multiple sclerosis. The assay was immunoSEQ multiplex PCR, and TCRdb's table has in-frame clones only and misses some. The sample records 55,000 to 70,000 clones, around nine tenths being singletons. This CDR3 is 14 amino acids long. Germline V gene lookup returns CDR1 SGHTA and CDR2 FQGTGA. V lost 6 bases to trimming and J lost 0 bases, with 11 bases between them. The sample in question was CD4+ T cells from peripheral blood mononuclear cells, obtained in the third trimester of pregnancy. The source is a female donor with multiple sclerosis, enrolled in a pregnancy study. This rearrangement joins TRBV7-3 to TRBJ1-1; D is possibly TRBD1 (5 bases). CDR3: CASSQGSMNTEAFF. The CDR3 DNA reads TGTGCCAGCAGTCAGGGCAGCATGAACACTGAAGCTTTCTTT.